Shown below are 26 T cell receptor beta chains from a single sample sequenced in a study of T cell repertoires in cytomegalovirus infection (dated by TCRdb to the late 2010s). The sample was run on an Illumina HiSeq 1500. TCRdb reprocessing: public reads trimmed at Q25 with fastp, clones called with MiXCR, in-frame beta chains kept. Each entry is one CDR3 protein sequence, shown with its most common DNA and genes. In this sample the table shows some 300,000 distinct CDR3 sequences, roughly 15% of which occur a single time. Clones ranked in the top ten supply about 11% of the sample. Sample: PBMCs. These TCRs come from a human donor in good health (CMV status not recorded). Some clones in this sample may be carry-over from other donors' samples.

The table lists this clonotype with many counts. V is TRBV7-9 and J is TRBJ2-5; D could derive from TRBD1 or TRBD2 (5 bases each). The CDR3 has 16 residues. Trimming shortened V by 3 bases and J by 1 base, and 15 bases separated the two germline ends. Germline V lookup: CDR1 SEHNR, CDR2 FQNEAQ (reference sequence). The chain's CDR3 is CASSFIRVRGQETQYF. The CDR3 DNA is TGTGCCAGCAGCTTTATTCGGGTGAGGGGCCAAGAGACCCAGTACTTC.

The rearrangement uses TRBV12-3 or TRBV12-4 and TRBJ2-2; 8 positions match TRBD1. The CDR3 is 16 residues long. Unmatched junction bases numbered 10, after V lost 6 bases and J lost 4 bases. CDR3 sequence: CASSPRTGPSTGELFF. The CDR3 nucleotides read TGTGCCAGCAGCCCTAGGACAGGGCCCTCCACCGGGGAGCTGTTTTTT.

This clonotype appeared many times. Relative to the germline gene, one junction end is altered; a read error may explain this. The chain links TRBV12-3 or TRBV12-4 to TRBJ2-7, with D unresolved. This CDR3 has 15 amino acids. CDR3 DNA: TGTGCCAGCAGCCTAGGACCGCCAGAGTCCTCCGAGCAGTACTTC. Its protein is CASSLGPPESSEQYF.

This rearrangement joins TRBV5-1 to TRBJ1-6, with unresolved D. The germline V gene has CDR1 SGHRS and CDR2 YFSETQ. The ends were cut back, 1 base at V and 2 bases at J, with 10 bases in the middle. There are 16 residues in the CDR3. The CDR3 coding sequence is TGCGCCAGCAGCTTGTTAGGAGGGACCTATAATTCACCCCTCCACTTT. Encoded protein: CASSLLGGTYNSPLHF.

This clonotype came up a few times. This chain links TRBV4-2 with TRBJ2-2; the match to TRBD2 covers 12 bases. Germline V gives CDR1 LGHNA, CDR2 YNFKEQ. There are 20 residues in the CDR3. Losses at the gene ends were 5 bases for V and 1 base for J; bases not matched to a gene: 14. The CDR3 DNA reads TGTGCCAGCAGCGAAGGAGGCCCGACTAGCGGGGGCCAGAACACCGGGGAGCTGTTTTTT. It yields the protein CASSEGGPTSGGQNTGELFF.

This clonotype has a handful of counts. The rearrangement uses TRBV15 and TRBJ1-2; D uncertain. Germline CDR1 and CDR2: LNHNV and YYDKDF (reference sequence). Trimming cost V 0 bases and J 2 bases, with 19 bases left between them. This CDR3 is 18 amino acids long. Here the CDR3 DNA reads TGTGCCACCAGCAGAGATCTTAACAGAGCCCCCGGGAACTATGGCTACACCTTC. Translating gives CATSRDLNRAPGNYGYTF.

The chain is built from TRBV20-1 and TRBJ1-5; D may be TRBD1 (6 bases). The germline CDR1 and CDR2 sequences are DFQATT and SNEGSKA (reference sequence). The CDR3 is 13 amino acids. With 5 bases removed from V and 1 base from J, the gap between germline ends came to 9 bases. CDR3 coding DNA: TGCAGTGCTCCCGGACAGAGCAATCAGCCCCAGCATTTT. This codes for CSAPGQSNQPQHF.

This clonotype has at least ten counts. A junction boundary mismatches the germline segment, possibly from a read error. The chain employs TRBV25-1 and TRBJ1-1; a weak D match, TRBD1 (6 bases). The germline gives CDR1 MGHDK, CDR2 SYGVNS. The CDR3 is made up of 12 amino acids. The CDR3 DNA reads TGTGCCAGCAGTTTTAGAAGTGGGGGCATCAATTTT. Its translation is CASSFRSGGINF.

The chain combines TRBV6-2 or TRBV6-3 with TRBJ1-6; D is uncertain. Trimming took off 3 bases at V and 7 bases at J, with 16 bases between the two ends. The CDR3 covers 16 residues. The germline gives CDR1 MNHEY, CDR2 SVGEGT. The CDR3 DNA follows: TGTGCCAGCAGTTATGATCTTAGGAGGATGAATTCACCCCTCCACTTT. Translated: CASSYDLRRMNSPLHF.

This clonotype occurred a few times. V is TRBV10-3 and J is TRBJ1-2; 8 positions agree with TRBD1. Germline V gives CDR1 ENHRY, CDR2 SYGVKD. V lost 0 bases and J lost 7; bases outside the gene matches: 7. The CDR3 spans 15 residues. CDR3: CAISESTGDRRGYTF. CDR3 coding DNA: TGTGCCATCAGTGAGTCGACAGGGGATCGTCGTGGCTACACCTTC.

At least ten counts were recorded for this clonotype. One junction end does not reproduce the germline sequence, and a read error may be involved. The chain uses TRBV7-2 and TRBJ1-2; D perhaps matches TRBD1 (6 bases). This CDR3 region has 14 residues. The V gene's germline CDR1 is SGHTA and CDR2 FQGNSA. CDR3 amino acids: CASSLGGLPYGYTF. The CDR3 bases are TGTGCCAGCAGTTTAGGGGGTCTCCCCTATGGCTACACCTTC.

V and J are TRBV7-2 and TRBJ1-2, with 8 bases identical to TRBD1. Unmatched junction bases numbered 7, after V lost 5 bases and J lost 5 bases. The germline CDR1 and CDR2 sequences are SGHTA and FQGNSA. The CDR3 covers 14 residues. This chain's CDR3 is CASSIGQGRYGYTF. The CDR3 DNA reads TGTGCCAGCAGCATCGGACAGGGTAGATATGGCTACACCTTC. Together with reference TRBV7-2 and TRBJ1-2, the CDR3 gives the full variable domain: GAGVSQSPSNKVTEKGKDVELRCDPISGHTALYWYRQSLGQGLEFLIYFQGNSAPDKSGLPSDRFSAERTGGSVSTLTIQRTQQEDSAVYLCASSIGQGRYGYTFGSGTRLTVV.

As regards this clonotype: Just one base apart from a much larger clone, this may be a read error. The genes are TRBV7-6 and TRBJ2-2, with unresolved D. Germline lookup yields CDR1 SGHVS and CDR2 FNYEAQ. There are 13 residues in the CDR3. This CDR3 reads CANSLANTGELFF. The CDR3, as DNA: TGTGCCAACAGCTTAGCGAACACCGGGGAGCTGTTTTTT. Full variable domain (remainder filled in from reference TRBV7-6 and TRBJ2-2): GAGVSQSPRYKVTKRGQDVALRCDPISGHVSLYWYRQALGQGPEFLTYFNYEAQQDKSGLPNDRFSAERPEGSISTLTIQRTEQRDSAMYRCANSLANTGELFFGEGSRLTVL.

This clonotype has just a few counts. The V and J genes are TRBV15 and TRBJ1-5, with TRBD1 identical over 7 bases. V trimming: 0 bases; J trimming: 4 bases; junction bases outside the gene matches: 3. The CDR3 is 15 residues long. In germline, CDR1 is LNHNV, CDR2 YYDKDF (reference sequence). The CDR3 here is CATSRDSGGNQPQHF. In DNA, the CDR3 is TGTGCCACCAGCAGAGACTCAGGGGGAAATCAGCCCCAGCATTTT.

This clonotype has ten or more counts. The V call is TRBV7-2, the J call TRBJ1-2; D is possibly TRBD1 (5 bases). V gave up 5 bases and J gave up 3 bases, with 16 bases separating them. The CDR3 runs 15 residues. Germline V gene data show CDR1 as SGHTA and CDR2 as FQGNSA. The CDR3 nucleotides are TGTGCCAGCAGCCAGGACCGAATGGGGGACTATGGCTACACCTTC. Amino acids: CASSQDRMGDYGYTF.

This clonotype was recorded a few times. CDR3 loop: CASSLAFSSQGGTEAFF. CDR3 DNA: TGCGCCAGCAGCTTGGCCTTTTCATCGCAGGGAGGCACTGAAGCTTTCTTT. The V and J genes are TRBV5-1 and TRBJ1-1, with D possibly matching TRBD1 (5 bases). The CDR3 has 17 residues. Trimming removed 0 bases at V and 4 bases at J, with 19 bases between. The germline gives CDR1 SGHRS, CDR2 YFSETQ.

The V gene is TRBV27, the J gene TRBJ2-7; D possibly corresponds to TRBD1 (5 bases). This CDR3 region has 13 residues. V lost 5 bases, J lost 6 bases, and 14 bases lay in between. Looked up from germline, CDR1 is MNHEY and CDR2 is SMNVEV (reference sequence). In nucleotides, the CDR3 is TGTGCCAGCAGTCCCCGACAGCAGGGCGAGCAGTACTTC. This codes for CASSPRQQGEQYF.

This clonotype was observed a handful of times. The chain links TRBV20-1 to TRBJ2-3; 7 bases match TRBD1. J lost 2 bases, V lost 4 bases, and 6 bases had no gene match. This CDR3 is 14 amino acids long. Germline V gives CDR1 DFQATT, CDR2 SNEGSKA (reference sequence). CDR3 protein: CSAIRDSNTDTQYF. DNA of the CDR3: TGCAGTGCTATAAGGGACAGCAACACAGATACGCAGTATTTT.

The chain combines TRBV19 with TRBJ2-4; TRBD1 matches 9 bases. This CDR3 region has 15 residues. Germline V CDR1 and CDR2: LNHDA, SQIVND (reference sequence). After removal of 5 bases from V and 7 bases from J, the junction contained 9 bases not matched to a gene. CDR3 DNA: TGTGCCAGTAGTTGGGACAGGGCTCATTTGAACATTCAGTACTTC. Its translation: CASSWDRAHLNIQYF.

A single count supports this clonotype. The V and J genes are TRBV9 and TRBJ1-4, with a weak D call TRBD1 (5 bases). Trimming pared 4 bases from V and 6 bases from J, leaving 16 bases between. CDR3 size: 15 residues. CDR1 and CDR2 from the germline V gene are SGDLS and YYNGEE. The CDR3 loop reads CASSPNPGPDEKLFF. The CDR3 DNA reads as TGTGCCAGCAGCCCCAATCCAGGGCCAGATGAAAAACTGTTTTTT.

The CDR3: CASSQLAAGRAVVNTEAFF. CDR3 bases: TGTGCCAGCAGTCAGCTAGCCGCAGGCAGGGCGGTGGTGAACACTGAAGCTTTCTTT. The V call is TRBV28, the J call TRBJ1-1; D might be TRBD1 (5 bases). This CDR3 contains 19 residues. Germline CDR1 MDHEN, CDR2 SYDVKM. V lost 5 bases, J lost 0 bases, and 25 bases lay in between.

This clonotype was detected only a few times. The CDR3 region has the DNA TGTGCCAGCAGCGACGGGACAGGGGGTTTGACCCAGTACTTC. Its protein product is CASSDGTGGLTQYF. This sequence joins TRBV7-2 and TRBJ2-5; 11 nucleotides line up with TRBD1. Germline CDR1 and CDR2: SGHTA and FQGNSA. Trimming cost V 5 bases and J 7 bases; bases outside gene matches: 6. The CDR3 covers 14 residues. Full variable domain (rest looked up from reference TRBV7-2 and TRBJ2-5): GAGVSQSPSNKVTEKGKDVELRCDPISGHTALYWYRQSLGQGLEFLIYFQGNSAPDKSGLPSDRFSAERTGGSVSTLTIQRTQQEDSAVYLCASSDGTGGLTQYFGPGTRLLVL.

V is TRBV6-2 or TRBV6-3 and J is TRBJ1-1; possible D gene TRBD1, 5 bases. The V end lost 5 bases, the J end lost 0 bases, and 19 bases lay between the germline ends. The germline gives CDR1 MNHEY, CDR2 SVGEGT. The CDR3 spans 17 residues. CDR3 sequence reads: CASSAYSFGGVNTEAFF. The CDR3 DNA reads as TGTGCCAGCAGTGCCTACTCCTTCGGAGGGGTGAACACTGAAGCTTTCTTT.

This clonotype was observed a few times. V usage is TRBV24-1 and J usage is TRBJ1-2; D gene ambiguous. This CDR3 comprises 14 residues. CDR1 is KGHDR, CDR2 SFDVKD, per germline. Trimming shortened V by 3 bases and J by 0 bases, and 7 bases separated the two germline ends. CDR3 residues: CATSDVNSNYGYTF. The CDR3 DNA reads as TGTGCCACCAGTGATGTCAACTCTAACTATGGCTACACCTTC.

This clonotype was observed many times. CDR3 sequence: CASSLNRGLSPLHF. CDR3 nucleotides: TGTGCCAGCAGCTTAAACAGGGGGCTCTCACCCCTCCACTTT. The chain couples TRBV7-2 to TRBJ1-6, with 9 bases matching TRBD1. Per germline, CDR1 SGHTA and CDR2 FQGNSA. The J segment lost 10 bases and the V segment lost 2 bases, leaving 3 bases of the junction unmatched. The CDR3 spans 14 residues.

This chain uses TRBV7-9 with TRBJ2-5; D tentatively fits TRBD1 or TRBD2 (5 bases each). CDR3 size: 13 residues. Germline V CDR1 and CDR2: SEHNR, FQNEAQ (reference sequence). Trimming took off 6 bases at V and 6 bases at J, with 14 bases between the two ends. For the CDR3, the DNA is TGTGCCAGCAGGAGTACAGGCGGGCAGACCCAGTACTTC. This sequence encodes CASRSTGGQTQYF.